Below, 11 T cell receptor beta chains from the same sample are listed, as sequenced in a study of T cell repertoires in cytomegalovirus infection (dated by TCRdb to between 2018 and 2020). The sequencer was an Illumina HiSeq 1500. TCRdb reworked the public reads: Q25 trimming with fastp, MiXCR clone assembly, productive beta chains retained. Entries that share a CDR3 protein sequence are merged under the most common genes and DNA. This sample gives a few hundred thousand distinct CDR3 sequences in total; roughly 17% of them show up just once. Of the sample, approximately 12% falls within the top ten clones. Sequencing was carried out using PBMCs. These receptors originate from a human donor in good health (CMV status not recorded). Some clones in this sample may be carry-over from other donors' samples.

This clonotype was seen ten or more times. The chain joins TRBV7-3 to TRBJ2-5; 7 bases map to TRBD2. CDR1 is SGHTA and CDR2 is FQGTGA in the germline V gene. This CDR3 is built from 15 residues. Trimming took 5 bases from V and 4 from J; bases not matched to a gene: 10. CDR3 region: CASSLTTSAGETQYF. CDR3 nucleotide sequence: TGTGCCAGCAGCCTGACCACTAGCGCAGGAGAGACCCAGTACTTC.

This clonotype was found a few times. CDR3 in amino acids: CASSQDRVSYNEQFF. The CDR3 nucleotides read TGCGCCAGCAGCCAAGATCGGGTATCCTACAATGAGCAGTTCTTC. The V call is TRBV4-3, the J call TRBJ2-1, with D unresolved. The CDR3 spans 15 residues. Germline assignment: CDR1 LGHNA and CDR2 YSLEER. The ends were cut back, 0 bases at V and 1 base at J, with 7 bases in the middle.

The chain carries TRBV18 and TRBJ2-2; D remains unclear. The CDR3 contains 16 residues. The germline gives CDR1 KGHSH, CDR2 LQKENI. The V and J ends lost 0 bases and 0 bases respectively, with 8 bases between them. This CDR3 reads CASSPPNIANTGELFF. The CDR3 coding sequence is TGTGCCAGCTCACCACCGAACATCGCGAACACCGGGGAGCTGTTTTTT.

This clonotype appeared many times. CDR3 coding DNA: TGTGCCATCAGTGTAGGACAGGGGGGTCTGAGCGAGCAGTACTTC. This gives the protein CAISVGQGGLSEQYF. The chain combines TRBV10-3 with TRBJ2-7; 10 nucleotides line up with TRBD1. CDR1 is ENHRY and CDR2 is SYGVKD in the germline V gene. The CDR3 has 15 amino acids. V dropped 4 bases and J dropped 6; count of bases not matched to a gene: 9.

The chain combines TRBV12-5 with TRBJ2-5; 7 positions agree with TRBD2. The CDR3 sequence is 15 residues long. J gave up 5 bases and V 6 bases, and 12 bases lay outside the gene matches. CDR1 is LGHNT, CDR2 FRNRAP, per germline. DNA of the CDR3: TGTGCTAGTGGACCCCCGGGGGGTGTTATCGAGACCCAGTACTTC. Translating it yields CASGPPGGVIETQYF.

This clonotype was detected many times. The chain recombines TRBV7-6 with TRBJ2-5; the D gene is possibly TRBD1 (5 bases). Germline CDR1 is SGHVS and CDR2 is FNYEAQ. Trimming stripped 5 bases from V and 5 bases from J, with 24 bases between. This CDR3 has 17 residues. CDR3 DNA: TGTGCCAGCAGCCCGGAAAGGGGCACACCAGGTGGGGAGACCCAGTACTTC. Its translation: CASSPERGTPGGETQYF.

This clonotype showed up many times. V usage is TRBV6-1 and J usage is TRBJ1-5, with D possibly matching TRBD1 (6 bases). CDR1 and CDR2 from the germline V gene are MNHNS and SASEGT. The CDR3 totals 15 residues. V was trimmed by 6 bases and J by 1 base, leaving 13 bases between them. The CDR3 reads CASRETTGSNQPQHF. The CDR3 DNA reads as TGTGCCAGCAGGGAAACCACAGGGAGCAATCAGCCCCAGCATTTT.

The chain uses TRBV20-1 and TRBJ1-4; weak D call: TRBD1 (6 bases). CDR1 and CDR2 (germline): DFQATT, SNEGSKA (reference sequence). This CDR3 is 13 amino acids long. The V gene lost 3 bases and the J gene lost 5 bases, with 10 bases spanning the gap. In DNA form, the CDR3 reads TGCAGTGCTAGGCACAGGGTGAATGAAAAACTGTTTTTT. It encodes CSARHRVNEKLFF.

This sequence joins TRBV19 and TRBJ1-2; D is unresolved. This CDR3 contains 15 residues. Germline CDR1 LNHDA, CDR2 SQIVND (reference sequence). Deletions cut 3 bases from V and 4 bases from J, with 15 bases between. The CDR3 DNA reads as TGTGCCAGTAGTATTTTGGCAGGAGTCCCCTATGGCTACACCTTC. Protein product: CASSILAGVPYGYTF.

The sample holds many counts of this clonotype. J is TRBJ1-5 and V is TRBV7-2; the D gene is possibly TRBD1 (5 bases). Germline CDR1 reads SGHTA; CDR2 reads FQGNSA. This CDR3 region has 16 residues. V shed 1 base and J shed 3 bases, with 13 bases lying between them. CDR3 DNA sequence: TGTGCCAGCAGCTTAGTGTCGGCAGGGCTCAATCAGCCCCAGCATTTT. Translating gives CASSLVSAGLNQPQHF. Drawing the rest from reference TRBV7-2 and TRBJ1-5, the complete variable domain is GAGVSQSPSNKVTEKGKDVELRCDPISGHTALYWYRQSLGQGLEFLIYFQGNSAPDKSGLPSDRFSAERTGGSVSTLTIQRTQQEDSAVYLCASSLVSAGLNQPQHFGDGTRLSIL.

The chain links TRBV20-1 to TRBJ1-2; 10 bases align to TRBD1. Germline assignment: CDR1 DFQATT and CDR2 SNEGSKA (reference sequence). The V segment lost 8 bases and the J segment 2 bases; nucleotides outside the gene matches: 8. This CDR3 is built from 14 residues. The CDR3 DNA reads TGCAGTTCTGGGACAGGGGAGCGAAACTATGGCTACACCTTC. The encoded protein is CSSGTGERNYGYTF.